This T cell receptor (beta chain) was obtained from a study of blood T cell repertoires in COVID-19. Looking at the study overall: PBMCs, B-cell-depleted T cells, or T cells provided the cDNA or gDNA that made up the material.

Clones were read by immunoSEQ multiplex PCR, and TCRdb kept only the in-frame ones, dropping some. The sample gives around 150,000 clones, approximately 80% of which show up once; over 4% is in the top ten. The CDR3 is made up of 16 amino acids. Germline CDR1 reads MNHEY; CDR2 reads SMNVEV (reference sequence). V lost 3 bases, J lost 0 bases, and 5 bases stayed unmatched. Sequenced sample: peripheral blood. The genes are TRBV27 and TRBJ1-1, with 9 bases aligning to TRBD1. The receptor comes from a woman aged 80 or over with active or convalescent COVID-19. The DNA for the CDR3 is TGTGCCAGCAGTTTCCACCGGACAGGGGTGAACACTGAAGCTTTCTTT. Its protein product is CASSFHRTGVNTEAFF.